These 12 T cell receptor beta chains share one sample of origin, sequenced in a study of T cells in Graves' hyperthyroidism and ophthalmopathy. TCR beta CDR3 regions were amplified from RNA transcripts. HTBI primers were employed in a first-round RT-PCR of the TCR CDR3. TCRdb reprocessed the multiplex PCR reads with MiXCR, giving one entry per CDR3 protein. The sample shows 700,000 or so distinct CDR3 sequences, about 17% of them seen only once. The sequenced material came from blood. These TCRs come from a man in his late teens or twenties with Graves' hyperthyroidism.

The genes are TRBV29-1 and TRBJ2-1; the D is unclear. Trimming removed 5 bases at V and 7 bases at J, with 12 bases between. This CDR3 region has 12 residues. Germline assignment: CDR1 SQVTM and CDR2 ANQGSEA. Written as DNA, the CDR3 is TGCAGCGTTCGTTGGAGCTGGAATGAGCAGTTCTTC. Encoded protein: CSVRWSWNEQFF.

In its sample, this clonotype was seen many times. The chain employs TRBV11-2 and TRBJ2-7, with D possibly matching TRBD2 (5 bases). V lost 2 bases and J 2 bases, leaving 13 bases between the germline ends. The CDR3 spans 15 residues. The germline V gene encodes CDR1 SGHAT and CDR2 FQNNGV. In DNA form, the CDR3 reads TGTGCCAGCAGCTTAATAGGGAGACGGACCTACGAGCAGTACTTC. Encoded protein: CASSLIGRRTYEQYF.

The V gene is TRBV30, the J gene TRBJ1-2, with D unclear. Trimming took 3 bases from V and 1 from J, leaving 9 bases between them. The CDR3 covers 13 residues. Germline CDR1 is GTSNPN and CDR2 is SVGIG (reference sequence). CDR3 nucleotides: TGTGCCTGGAGCATAAGTCTTAACTATGGCTACACCTTC. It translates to CAWSISLNYGYTF.

The CDR3 coding sequence is TGTGCCAGCTCACCACCGGGACAGGGGATCGGGGAGCTGTTTTTT. Its protein is CASSPPGQGIGELFF. The gene calls are TRBV18 and TRBJ2-2; the match to TRBD1 covers 10 bases. Germline V lookup: CDR1 KGHSH, CDR2 LQKENI. The J segment lost 7 bases and the V segment lost 0 bases, leaving 2 bases of the junction unmatched. This CDR3 is 15 amino acids long.

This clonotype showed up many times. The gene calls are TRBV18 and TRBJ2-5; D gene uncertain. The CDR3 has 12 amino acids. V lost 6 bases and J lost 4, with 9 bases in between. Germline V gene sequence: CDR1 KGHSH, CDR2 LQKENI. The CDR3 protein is CASSPEAETQYF. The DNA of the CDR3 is TGTGCCAGCTCCCCCGAGGCAGAGACCCAGTACTTC.

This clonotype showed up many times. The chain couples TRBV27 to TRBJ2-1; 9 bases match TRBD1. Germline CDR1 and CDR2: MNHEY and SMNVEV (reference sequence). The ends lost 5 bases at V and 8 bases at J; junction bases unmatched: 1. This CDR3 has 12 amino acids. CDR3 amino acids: CASSRQGDEQFF. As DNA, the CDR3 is TGTGCCAGCAGTCGACAGGGGGATGAGCAGTTCTTC.

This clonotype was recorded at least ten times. CDR3 amino acids: CATLEGTYEQYF. Written as DNA, the CDR3 is TGTGCCACCCTCGAGGGAACCTACGAGCAGTACTTC. V and J are TRBV28 and TRBJ2-7; D may be TRBD2 (5 bases). The CDR3 is 12 amino acids. V was trimmed by 10 bases and J by 2 bases, leaving 12 bases between them. Germline loops: CDR1 MDHEN, CDR2 SYDVKM.

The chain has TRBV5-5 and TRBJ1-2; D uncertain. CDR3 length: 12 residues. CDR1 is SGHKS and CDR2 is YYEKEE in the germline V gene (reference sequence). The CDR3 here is CEGDDPNYGYTF. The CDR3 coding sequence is TGTGAAGGAGACGATCCTAACTATGGCTACACCTTC.

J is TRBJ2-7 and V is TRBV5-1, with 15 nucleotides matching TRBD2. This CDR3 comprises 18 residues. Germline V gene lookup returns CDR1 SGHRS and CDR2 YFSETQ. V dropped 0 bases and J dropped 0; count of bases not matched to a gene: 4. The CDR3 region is CASSLGTSGRALSYEQYF. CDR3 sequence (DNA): TGCGCCAGCAGCTTGGGGACTAGCGGGAGGGCCCTCTCCTACGAGCAGTACTTC.

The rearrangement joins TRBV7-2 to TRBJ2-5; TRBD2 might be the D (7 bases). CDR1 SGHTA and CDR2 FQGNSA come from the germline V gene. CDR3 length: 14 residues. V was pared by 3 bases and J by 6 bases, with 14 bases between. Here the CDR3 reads CASSFEGGGQTQYF. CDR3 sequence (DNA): TGTGCCAGCAGCTTTGAGGGGGGAGGGCAGACCCAGTACTTC.

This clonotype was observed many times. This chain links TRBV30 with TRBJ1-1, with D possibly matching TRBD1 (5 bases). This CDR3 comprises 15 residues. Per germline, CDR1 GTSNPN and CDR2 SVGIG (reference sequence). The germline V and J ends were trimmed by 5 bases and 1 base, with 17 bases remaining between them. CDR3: CAWDGTLSGNTEAFF. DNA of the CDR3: TGTGCCTGGGATGGGACTTTAAGCGGGAACACTGAAGCTTTCTTT.

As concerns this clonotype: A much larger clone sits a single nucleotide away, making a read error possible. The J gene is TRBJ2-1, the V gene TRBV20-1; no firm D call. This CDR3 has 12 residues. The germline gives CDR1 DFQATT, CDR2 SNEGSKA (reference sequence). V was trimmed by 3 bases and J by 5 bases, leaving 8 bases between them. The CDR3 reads CSASARDNEQFF. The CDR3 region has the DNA TGCAGTGCTAGCGCTCGGGACAATGAGCAGTTCTTC.